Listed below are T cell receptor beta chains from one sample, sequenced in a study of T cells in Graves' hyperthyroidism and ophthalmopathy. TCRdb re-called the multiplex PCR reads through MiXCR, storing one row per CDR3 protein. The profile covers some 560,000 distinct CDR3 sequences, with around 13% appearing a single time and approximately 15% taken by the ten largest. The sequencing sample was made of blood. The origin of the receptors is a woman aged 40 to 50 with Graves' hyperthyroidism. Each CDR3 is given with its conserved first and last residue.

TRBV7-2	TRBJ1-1	CASSLAWTLNTEAFF
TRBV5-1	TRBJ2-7	CASSRKRDQYEQYF
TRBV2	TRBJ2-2	CASSEDGTGPVGELFF
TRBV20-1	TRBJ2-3	CSARVDPGRADTQYF
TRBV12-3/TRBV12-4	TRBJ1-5	CASSQSQGAHQPQHF
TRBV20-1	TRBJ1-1	CSARPGADTEAFF
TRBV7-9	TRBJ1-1	CASRKITENTEAFF
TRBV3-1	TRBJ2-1	CASSQDTSGSIINEQFF
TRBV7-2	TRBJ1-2	CASSPAQGYGYTF
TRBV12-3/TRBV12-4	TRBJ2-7	CASMGGTYEQYF
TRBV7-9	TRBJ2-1	CASSPEEDREMRFF
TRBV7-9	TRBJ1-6	CASSLEENSPLHF
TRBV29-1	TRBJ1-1	CSVEIQGLNTEAFF
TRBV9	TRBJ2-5	CASSPSRGGTGLQETQYF
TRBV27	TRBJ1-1	CASSFGGGFTEAFF
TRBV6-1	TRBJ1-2	CASSLRGGAVNYGYTF
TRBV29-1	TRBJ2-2	CSVEDPIHVGFSGSLGTGELFF
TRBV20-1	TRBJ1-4	CSALEPGQAGVKLFF
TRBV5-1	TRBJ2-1	CASSVAGGGNNEQFF
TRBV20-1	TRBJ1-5	CSARDSGRGGKPQHF
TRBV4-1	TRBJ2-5	CASSHQHGGLAIEETQYF
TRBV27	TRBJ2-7	CASSFVAGGLYEQYF
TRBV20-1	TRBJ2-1	CSASGLAGVLEQFF